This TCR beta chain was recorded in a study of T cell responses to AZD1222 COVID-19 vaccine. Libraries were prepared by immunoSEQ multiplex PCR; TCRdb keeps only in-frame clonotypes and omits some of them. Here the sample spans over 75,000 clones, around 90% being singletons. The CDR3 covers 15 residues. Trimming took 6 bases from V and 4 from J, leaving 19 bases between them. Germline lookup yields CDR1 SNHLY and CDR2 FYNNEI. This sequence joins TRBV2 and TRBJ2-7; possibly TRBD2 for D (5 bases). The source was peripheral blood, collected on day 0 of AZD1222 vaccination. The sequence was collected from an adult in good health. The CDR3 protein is CASRQGSSPIYEQYF. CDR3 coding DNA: TGTGCCAGCAGACAAGGGAGTTCTCCGATATACGAGCAGTACTTC.